Following are 21 T cell receptor beta chains from one sample sequenced in a study of blood T cell repertoires in COVID-19. TCRdb's table, derived via immunoSEQ multiplex PCR, lists solely in-frame clones and lacks some. The table includes hundreds of thousands of clones, roughly 90% detected once. The source material was PBMCs or T cells enriched from blood (not recorded which). The source is a woman younger than 45 with acute COVID-19.

CDR3 amino acids: CASSFRLASSYNEQFF. The CDR3 DNA is TGTGCCAGCAGCTTCAGACTAGCGAGCTCCTACAATGAGCAGTTCTTC. V gene TRBV7-9 combines with J gene TRBJ2-1; 8 nucleotides match TRBD2. The germline CDR1 and CDR2 sequences are SEHNR and FQNEAQ (reference sequence). The CDR3 loop spans 16 amino acids. V was pared by 3 bases and J by 0 bases, with 4 bases of the junction left unmatched.

V gene TRBV18 combines with J gene TRBJ2-7; 10 bases agree with TRBD1. From germline, CDR1 is KGHSH and CDR2 LQKENI. Losses at the gene ends were 3 bases for V and 0 bases for J; bases not matched to a gene: 5. The CDR3 contains 16 residues. CDR3 in amino acids: CASSPRGQGNSYEQYF. DNA of the CDR3: TGTGCCAGCTCACCCCGGGGACAGGGGAACTCCTACGAGCAGTACTTC.

V is TRBV5-4 and J is TRBJ2-7, with TRBD1 matching 7 bases. Germline V gene lookup returns CDR1 SGHNT and CDR2 YYREEE (reference sequence). V was pared by 4 bases and J by 0 bases, with 10 bases of the junction left unmatched. The CDR3 is 16 amino acids. CDR3 DNA: TGTGCCAGCAGCCAAGGACAGGACATAAGCTCCTACGAGCAGTACTTC. It yields the protein CASSQGQDISSYEQYF. The whole variable domain, filled in from reference TRBV5-4 and TRBJ2-7, reads ETGVTQSPTHLIKTRGQQVTLRCSSQSGHNTVSWYQQALGQGPQFIFQYYREEENGRGNFPPRFSGLQFPNYSSELNVNALELDDSALYLCASSQGQDISSYEQYFGPGTRLTVT.

J is TRBJ2-5 and V is TRBV4-1; 13 nucleotides agree with TRBD2. CDR3 length equals 15 residues. J gave up 2 bases and V 5 bases, and 2 bases lay outside the gene matches. CDR1 and CDR2 from the germline V gene are MGHRA and YSYEKL. CDR3 amino acids: CASSKGLAGQETQYF. DNA of the CDR3: TGCGCCAGCAGCAAGGGACTAGCGGGGCAAGAGACCCAGTACTTC.

This clone was counted between two and nine times. This sequence joins TRBV5-1 and TRBJ1-5; no clear D. The germline gives CDR1 SGHRS, CDR2 YFSETQ. The CDR3 contains 14 residues. V was clipped by 1 base and J by 6 bases, with 11 bases between them. The CDR3 protein is CASSLSSGSQPQHF. For the CDR3, the DNA is TGCGCCAGCAGCTTGAGCTCGGGAAGTCAGCCCCAGCATTTT.

The chain combines TRBV11-2 with TRBJ2-2, with TRBD1 identical over 7 bases. Germline values: CDR1 SGHAT, CDR2 FQNNGV. CDR3 length: 15 residues. The J segment lost 5 bases and the V segment lost 6 bases, leaving 9 bases of the junction unmatched. The CDR3 DNA follows: TGTGCCAGCAGGACAGGGTCTGTTTTTACCGGGGAGCTGTTTTTT. This codes for CASRTGSVFTGELFF.

This clone appeared once. The chain joins TRBV4-1 to TRBJ2-7, with 7 bases identical to TRBD2. CDR1 and CDR2 from the germline V gene are MGHRA and YSYEKL. The CDR3 contains 20 residues. V trimming: 0 bases; J trimming: 2 bases; junction bases outside the gene matches: 19. This CDR3 reads CASSQDRIGGRVLVTYEQYF. CDR3 coding DNA: TGCGCCAGCAGCCAAGATAGAATTGGCGGGAGAGTTCTTGTGACCTACGAGCAGTACTTC.

In DNA, the CDR3 is TGTGCCAGTAGTGCAACCGGGACAGGGAGCGAAAAACTGTTTTTT. Protein sequence: CASSATGTGSEKLFF. This rearrangement joins TRBV19 to TRBJ1-4; 9 bases line up with TRBD1. Unmatched junction bases numbered 9, after V lost 5 bases and J lost 8 bases. Looked up from germline, CDR1 is LNHDA and CDR2 is SQIVND (reference sequence). The CDR3 totals 15 residues.

V gene TRBV4-3 combines with J gene TRBJ2-1; TRBD1 matches 7 bases. V was clipped by 3 bases and J by 0 bases; unmatched bases: 2. The CDR3 spans 15 residues. In germline, CDR1 is LGHNA, CDR2 YSLEER. This chain's CDR3 is CASSQDRSSYNEQFF. The CDR3 region has the DNA TGCGCCAGCAGCCAGGACAGGAGCTCCTACAATGAGCAGTTCTTC.

This chain connects TRBV12-5 to TRBJ2-7; 13 bases are shared with TRBD2. CDR1 and CDR2 from the germline V gene are LGHNT and FRNRAP. The ends lost 6 bases at V and 6 bases at J; junction bases unmatched: 14. CDR3 length: 17 amino acids. CDR3 amino acids: CASGTSGGAFSVGEQYF. As DNA, the CDR3 is TGTGCTAGTGGAACTAGCGGGGGGGCCTTTTCGGTGGGCGAGCAGTACTTC.

This chain connects TRBV5-8 to TRBJ1-6, with 7 bases aligning to TRBD1. The CDR3 covers 13 residues. J gave up 13 bases and V 4 bases, and 8 bases lay outside the gene matches. Germline V gene data show CDR1 as SGHTS and CDR2 as YDEGEE. The CDR3 nucleotides are TGTGCCAGCAGCGTGACAGGGTTTAACCCCCTCCACTTT. Protein product: CASSVTGFNPLHF. Full variable domain (rest looked up from reference TRBV5-8 and TRBJ1-6): EAGVTQSPTHLIKTRGQQATLRCSPISGHTSVYWYQQALGLGLQFLLWYDEGEERNRGNFPPRFSGRQFPNYSSELNVNALELEDSALYLCASSVTGFNPLHFGNGTRLTVT.

V usage is TRBV5-4 and J usage is TRBJ2-2, with 12 bases lining up with TRBD2. CDR3 length equals 15 residues. The germline CDR1 and CDR2 sequences are SGHNT and YYREEE (reference sequence). Trimming took 4 bases from V and 4 from J; bases not matched to a gene: 2. CDR3 sequence (DNA): TGTGCCAGCAGCGCGGGACTAGCGGGCACCGGGGAGCTGTTTTTT. The encoded protein is CASSAGLAGTGELFF.

This clone was seen a single time. V is TRBV7-9 and J is TRBJ1-1, with D perhaps matching TRBD1 (5 bases). CDR3 length equals 12 residues. The V and J ends lost 8 bases and 2 bases respectively, with 9 bases between them. Germline-derived CDR1 and CDR2 are SEHNR and FQNEAQ (reference sequence). The CDR3 DNA follows: TGTGCCAGCCTTGGACACAACACTGAAGCTTTCTTT. This sequence encodes CASLGHNTEAFF.

This clone was recorded a few times. J is TRBJ2-1 and V is TRBV19; weak D call: TRBD2 (6 bases). Trimming left V 3 bases short and J 2 bases short, with 11 bases between. CDR3 size: 15 residues. Germline V gene sequence: CDR1 LNHDA, CDR2 SQIVND (reference sequence). The CDR3 sequence: CASSIGGTPYNEQFF. The CDR3 region has the DNA TGTGCCAGTAGTATTGGGGGGACCCCCTACAATGAGCAGTTCTTC.

This chain joins TRBV19 and TRBJ1-1; 7 bases agree with TRBD1. The V gene end was trimmed by 6 bases and the J gene end by 6 bases; junction bases not matched to a gene: 7. CDR3 size: 13 residues. Per germline, CDR1 LNHDA and CDR2 SQIVND (reference sequence). CDR3 in amino acids: CASRSGGFPEAFF. CDR3 nucleotides: TGTGCCAGTAGATCAGGGGGATTTCCTGAAGCTTTCTTT.

This clone has only a few counts. The genes are TRBV2 and TRBJ1-1; TRBD1 agrees at 8 bases. The V gene end was trimmed by 4 bases and the J gene end by 3 bases; junction bases not matched to a gene: 16. There are 18 residues in the CDR3. CDR1 and CDR2 (germline): SNHLY, FYNNEI. CDR3 loop: CASSVGFQGAKVDTEAFF. As DNA, the CDR3 is TGTGCCAGCAGTGTAGGGTTTCAGGGGGCGAAGGTGGACACTGAAGCTTTCTTT.

The CDR3 nucleotides are TGTGCCAGCTCCGGAGGGGATGGCTACACCTTC. Its translation is CASSGGDGYTF. The chain links TRBV18 to TRBJ1-2; the D gene is possibly TRBD1 (5 bases). CDR1 and CDR2 from the germline V gene are KGHSH and LQKENI. CDR3 size: 11 residues. Trimming took off 6 bases at V and 6 bases at J, with 8 bases between the two ends.

The chain links TRBV29-1 to TRBJ2-1, with D possibly TRBD1 on 7 matching bases. This CDR3 is built from 14 residues. Germline V lookup: CDR1 SQVTM, CDR2 ANQGSEA. V shed 2 bases and J shed 5 bases, with 13 bases lying between them. CDR3: CSVEQEGANNEQFF. The CDR3 nucleotides read TGCAGCGTTGAACAGGAGGGGGCGAACAATGAGCAGTTCTTC.

This chain uses TRBV5-5 with TRBJ1-5; 7 nucleotides align to TRBD1. Germline lookup yields CDR1 SGHKS and CDR2 YYEKEE (reference sequence). The CDR3 has 15 residues. V was clipped by 4 bases and J by 2 bases; unmatched bases: 6. The CDR3 DNA reads TGTGCCAGCAGCACGACAGGGTTCGGCAATCAGCCCCAGCATTTT. Residues: CASSTTGFGNQPQHF. Drawing the rest from reference TRBV5-5 and TRBJ1-5, the complete variable domain is DAGVTQSPTHLIKTRGQQVTLRCSPISGHKSVSWYQQVLGQGPQFIFQYYEKEERGRGNFPDRFSARQFPNYSSELNVNALLLGDSALYLCASSTTGFGNQPQHFGDGTRLSIL.

CDR3 coding DNA: TGTGCCAGCAGCTGGGACAGGGGGAACACTGAAGCTTTCTTT. It specifies CASSWDRGNTEAFF. This rearrangement joins TRBV7-2 to TRBJ1-1, with 10 nucleotides matching TRBD1. The CDR3 runs to 14 residues. Germline lookup yields CDR1 SGHTA and CDR2 FQGNSA. The J segment lost 1 base and the V segment lost 4 bases, leaving 0 bases of the junction unmatched.

This CDR3 reads CATSFYPGNTIYF. The CDR3 DNA is TGTGCCACCAGTTTCTACCCTGGAAACACCATATATTTT. The V and J genes are TRBV15 and TRBJ1-3, with no clear D. The CDR3 totals 13 residues. V lost 6 bases and J 2 bases, leaving 8 bases between the germline ends. CDR1 is LNHNV and CDR2 is YYDKDF in the germline V gene (reference sequence).